This TCR beta chain was identified during a study of blood T cells in healthy people across ages. About this clonotype: Its antigen remains unidentified.

Using a J-beta primer mix together with a sample-barcoded 5' primer, a second PCR was run for about 6 to 12 cycles. Any given sample supplied a minimum of 3 million CDR3-containing paired-end reads. Each CDR3 protein gets one entry after TCRdb re-called the 5' RACE reads with MiXCR. The sample shows over 700,000 distinct CDR3 sequences, roughly 50% of them seen only once. Peripheral blood, around 10 milliliters per donor, was collected. There are 17 residues in the CDR3. V dropped 3 bases and J dropped 0 bases, with 17 bases sitting between them. Overall study results and limits: Strong correlation linked observed beta diversity and percent naive T cells.

The sequencing input was blood. V is TRBV12-3 or TRBV12-4 and J is TRBJ1-2, with D perhaps TRBD1 (6 bases). The TCR originated in an elderly man in good health. For the CDR3, the DNA is TGTGCCAGCAGTTTGGGGGGCAGGCCGCTAGCTAACTATGGCTACACCTTC. Translation gives CASSLGGRPLANYGYTF.